The T cell receptor (beta chain) described here comes from a study of shared clonotypes between healthy human individuals. Details on this clone: The antigen is undetermined.

Study-wide results and limits: Shared clonotypes across all four donors exceeded non-shared ones in generation probability. Shared across several donors were roughly 5% of the naive CD4 clonotypes. Clonotype sharing levels among donors were expected to vary with sequencing depth.

Naive-designated CD8 cells lacked CD45RO, were positively enriched for CCR7, and omitted terminally differentiated effector memory CD45RA+ cells. Germline lookup yields CDR1 MNHEY and CDR2 SVGAGI. V lost 6 bases to trimming and J lost 7 bases, with 16 bases between them. The CDR3 is 14 amino acids. Investigators spread the genomic DNA of each subset evenly over several immunoSEQ plates. This table comes from immunoSEQ multiplex PCR, and its TCRdb copy is limited to in-frame clones, with some not included. The data contain about 800,000 clones, 90% to 97% of them singletons. The chain uses TRBV6-5 and TRBJ2-1, with a weak D call TRBD1 (6 bases). The source material was naive CD8+ T cells sorted from blood. The receptor's source is a young man in good health. The CDR3 DNA sequence: TGTGCCAGCAGCTTCCGGGACAACTGGAATGAGCAGTTCTTC. Translated: CASSFRDNWNEQFF.